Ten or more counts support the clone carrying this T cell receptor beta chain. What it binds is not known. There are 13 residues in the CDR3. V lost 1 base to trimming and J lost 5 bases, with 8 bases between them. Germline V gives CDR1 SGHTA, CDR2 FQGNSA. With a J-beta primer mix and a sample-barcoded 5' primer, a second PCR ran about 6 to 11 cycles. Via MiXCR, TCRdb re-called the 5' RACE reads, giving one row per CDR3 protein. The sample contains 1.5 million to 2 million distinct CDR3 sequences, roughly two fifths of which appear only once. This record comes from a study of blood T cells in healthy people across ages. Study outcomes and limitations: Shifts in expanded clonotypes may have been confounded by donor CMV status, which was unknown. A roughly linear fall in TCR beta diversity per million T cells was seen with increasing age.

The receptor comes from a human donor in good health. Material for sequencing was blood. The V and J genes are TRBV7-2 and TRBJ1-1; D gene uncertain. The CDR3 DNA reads TGTGCCAGCAGCTTAGGAGCCCGGACTGAAGCTTTCTTT. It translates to CASSLGARTEAFF. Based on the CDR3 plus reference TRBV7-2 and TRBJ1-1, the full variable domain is GAGVSQSPSNKVTEKGKDVELRCDPISGHTALYWYRQSLGQGLEFLIYFQGNSAPDKSGLPSDRFSAERTGGSVSTLTIQRTQQEDSAVYLCASSLGARTEAFFGQGTRLTVV.